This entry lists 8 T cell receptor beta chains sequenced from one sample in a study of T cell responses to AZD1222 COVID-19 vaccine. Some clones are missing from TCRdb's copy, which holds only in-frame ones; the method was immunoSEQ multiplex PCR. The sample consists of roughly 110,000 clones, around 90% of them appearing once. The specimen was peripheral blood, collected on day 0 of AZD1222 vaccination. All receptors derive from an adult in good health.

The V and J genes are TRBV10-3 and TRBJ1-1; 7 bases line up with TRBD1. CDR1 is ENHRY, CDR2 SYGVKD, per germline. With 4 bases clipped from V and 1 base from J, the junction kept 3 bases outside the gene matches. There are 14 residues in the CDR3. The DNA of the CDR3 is TGTGCCATCAGTGCCTACAGGGGGAACACTGAAGCTTTCTTT. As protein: CAISAYRGNTEAFF.

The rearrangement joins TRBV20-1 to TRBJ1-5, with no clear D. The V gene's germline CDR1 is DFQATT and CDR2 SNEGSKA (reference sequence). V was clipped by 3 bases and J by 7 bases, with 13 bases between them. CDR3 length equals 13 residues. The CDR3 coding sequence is TGCAGTGCTAGTACCCCGGCTGAACAGCCCCAGCATTTT. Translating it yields CSASTPAEQPQHF.

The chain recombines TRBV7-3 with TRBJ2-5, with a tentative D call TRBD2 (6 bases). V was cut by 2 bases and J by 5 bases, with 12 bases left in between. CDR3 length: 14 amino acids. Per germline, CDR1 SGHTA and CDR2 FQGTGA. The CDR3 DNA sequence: TGTGCCAGCAGCTTAGGAGGGGCGGGGGAGACCCAGTACTTC. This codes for CASSLGGAGETQYF.

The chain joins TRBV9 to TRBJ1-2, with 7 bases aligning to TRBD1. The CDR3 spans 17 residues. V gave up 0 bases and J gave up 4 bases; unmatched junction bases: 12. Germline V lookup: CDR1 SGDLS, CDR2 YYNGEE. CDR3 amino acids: CASSVDPTGTSLYGYTF. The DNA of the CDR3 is TGTGCCAGCAGCGTAGACCCGACAGGGACGTCACTCTATGGCTACACCTTC.

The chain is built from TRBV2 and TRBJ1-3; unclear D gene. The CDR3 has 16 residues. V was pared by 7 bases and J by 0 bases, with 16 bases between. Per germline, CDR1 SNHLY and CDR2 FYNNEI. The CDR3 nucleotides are TGTGCCAGCATGCCCTCGGTGGTGAGCTCTGGAAACACCATATATTTT. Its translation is CASMPSVVSSGNTIYF.

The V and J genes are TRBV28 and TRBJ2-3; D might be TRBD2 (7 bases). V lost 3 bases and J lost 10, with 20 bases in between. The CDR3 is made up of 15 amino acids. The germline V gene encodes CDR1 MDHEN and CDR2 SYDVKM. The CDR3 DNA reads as TGTGCCAGCAGTTTCAATAGGGGGGGAAGGTTGTCGCAGTATTTT. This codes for CASSFNRGGRLSQYF.

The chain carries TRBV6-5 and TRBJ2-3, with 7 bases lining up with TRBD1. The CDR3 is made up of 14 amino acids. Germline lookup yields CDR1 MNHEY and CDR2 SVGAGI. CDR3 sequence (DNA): TGTGTTACATCCCGAACAGGGGGCACAGATACGCAGTATTTT. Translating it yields CVTSRTGGTDTQYF.

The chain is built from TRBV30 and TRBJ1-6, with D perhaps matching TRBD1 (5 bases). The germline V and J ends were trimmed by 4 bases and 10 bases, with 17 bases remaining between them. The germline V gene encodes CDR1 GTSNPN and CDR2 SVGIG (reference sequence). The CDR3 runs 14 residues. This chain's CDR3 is CAWKLGQGRSPLHF. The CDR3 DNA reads TGTGCCTGGAAGCTCGGGCAGGGTAGATCACCCCTCCACTTT.